The next 22 T cell receptor beta chains were all read from a single sample in a study of OX40 agonist ivuxolimab in advanced cancers. Sequenced by immunoSEQ multiplex PCR; TCRdb stores in-frame clones only, minus some. The data show about 48,000 clones, 83% seen once. The input for sequencing was CD4+ or CD8+ T cells sorted from blood, taken in a trial of the OX40 agonist ivuxolimab. The origin of the receptors is an adult with an advanced solid tumor such as melanoma, head and neck, liver or kidney cancer.

The rearrangement joins TRBV5-1 to TRBJ1-6, with TRBD1 as a possible D gene (6 bases). Deletions cut 2 bases from V and 6 bases from J, with 9 bases between. The CDR3 loop spans 14 amino acids. From germline, CDR1 is SGHRS and CDR2 YFSETQ. The CDR3: CASSLGGPNSPLHF. The CDR3 DNA reads as TGCGCCAGCAGCTTAGGGGGGCCTAATTCACCCCTCCACTTT.

This chain connects TRBV15 to TRBJ1-6; unclear D gene. CDR1 and CDR2 from the germline V gene are LNHNV and YYDKDF (reference sequence). The CDR3 consists of 14 residues. V was clipped by 1 base and J by 11 bases, with 12 bases between them. CDR3 DNA: TGTGCCACCAGCAGAGGGAGGCTTGGTACACCCCTCCACTTT. It specifies CATSRGRLGTPLHF.

V is TRBV13 and J is TRBJ1-5; D possibly corresponds to TRBD1 (6 bases). The CDR3 contains 15 residues. Germline V gene sequence: CDR1 PRHDT, CDR2 FYEKMQ (reference sequence). Trimming cost V 5 bases and J 2 bases, with 13 bases left between them. The CDR3 coding sequence is TGTGCCAGCAGCCACAGGGTTATGGGCAATCAGCCCCAGCATTTT. Translating gives CASSHRVMGNQPQHF.

The chain is built from TRBV5-6 and TRBJ1-1; tentative D call: TRBD1 (6 bases). The V gene lost 2 bases and the J gene lost 3 bases, with 14 bases spanning the gap. Germline CDR1 SGHDT, CDR2 YYEEEE. The CDR3 spans 15 residues. The DNA of the CDR3 is TGTGCCAGCAGCTTCTCCGACAGGAGGGACACTGAAGCTTTCTTT. Translating gives CASSFSDRRDTEAFF.

The V call is TRBV30, the J call TRBJ1-1; 9 bases fit TRBD1. V dropped 3 bases and J dropped 2; count of bases not matched to a gene: 7. In germline, CDR1 is GTSNPN, CDR2 SVGIG (reference sequence). CDR3 length: 15 residues. The CDR3 sequence is CAWSAGQGINTEAFF. The CDR3 DNA is TGTGCCTGGAGCGCAGGACAGGGGATAAACACTGAAGCTTTCTTT.

The rearrangement uses TRBV12-5 and TRBJ2-3; D is ambiguous. The CDR3 totals 14 residues. Germline-derived CDR1 and CDR2 are LGHNT and FRNRAP. V gave up 2 bases and J gave up 2 bases, with 8 bases separating them. The CDR3 DNA sequence: TGTGCTAGTGGTTTGCAATACATCACAGATACGCAGTATTTT. This codes for CASGLQYITDTQYF. The full variable domain, completed using reference TRBV12-5 and TRBJ2-3, is DARVTQTPRHKVTEMGQEVTMRCQPILGHNTVFWYRQTMMQGLELLAYFRNRAPLDDSGMPKDRFSAEMPDATLATLKIQPSEPRDSAVYFCASGLQYITDTQYFGPGTRLTVL.

Concerning this clone itself: Compared with germline, one end of the junction differs, possibly owing to a read error. This rearrangement joins TRBV13 to TRBJ1-2, with 7 positions matching TRBD1. The CDR3 runs 11 residues. CDR1 PRHDT and CDR2 FYEKMQ come from the germline V gene (reference sequence). The CDR3 here is CASSARTGAAF. CDR3 bases: TGTGCCAGCAGCGCCCGGACAGGAGCGGCCTTC. Drawing the rest from reference TRBV13 and TRBJ1-2, the complete variable domain is AAGVIQSPRHLIKEKRETATLKCYPIPRHDTVYWYQQGPGQDPQFLISFYEKMQSDKGSIPDRFSAQQFSDYHSELNMSSLELGDSALYFCASSARTGAAFGSGTRLTVV.

In its sample, this clone was seen once. This chain uses TRBV2 with TRBJ2-7; 9 bases align to TRBD1. CDR3 length equals 13 residues. Per germline, CDR1 SNHLY and CDR2 FYNNEI. After removal of 4 bases from V and 3 bases from J, the junction contained 1 base not matched to a gene. CDR3 in DNA: TGTGCCAGCAGTGGACAGGGGGGCTACGAGCAGTACTTC. Translation: CASSGQGGYEQYF.

This chain joins TRBV13 and TRBJ2-7; 11 nucleotides match TRBD2. CDR1 is PRHDT and CDR2 is FYEKMQ in the germline V gene (reference sequence). The CDR3 has 15 residues. V was pared by 0 bases and J by 5 bases, with 3 bases of the junction left unmatched. The CDR3 DNA reads TGTGCCAGCAGCTTAGGTCCTAGCGGGGGGAACGAGCAGTACTTC. This encodes CASSLGPSGGNEQYF.

J is TRBJ2-7 and V is TRBV5-6; D is undetermined. Germline lookup yields CDR1 SGHDT and CDR2 YYEEEE. The V end lost 1 base, the J end lost 1 base, and 9 bases lay between the germline ends. The CDR3 loop spans 14 amino acids. The CDR3 loop is CASSLMGLSYEQYF. The CDR3 bases are TGTGCCAGCAGCTTGATGGGGTTATCCTACGAGCAGTACTTC.

The J gene is TRBJ2-5, the V gene TRBV5-1; perhaps TRBD2 as D (6 bases). Trimming stripped 4 bases from V and 5 bases from J, with 12 bases between. The CDR3 consists of 13 residues. The germline V gene encodes CDR1 SGHRS and CDR2 YFSETQ. In DNA form, the CDR3 reads TGCGCCAGCAGCACGGGACTGGGGGAGACCCAGTACTTC. Amino acids: CASSTGLGETQYF. The whole variable domain, remainder taken from reference TRBV5-1 and TRBJ2-5, is KAGVTQTPRYLIKTRGQQVTLSCSPISGHRSVSWYQQTPGQGLQFLFEYFSETQRNKGNFPGRFSGRQFSNSRSEMNVSTLELGDSALYLCASSTGLGETQYFGPGTRLLVL.

This clone was counted a few times. This chain links TRBV10-3 with TRBJ1-6; a possible D gene is TRBD1 (5 bases). Germline V gene lookup returns CDR1 ENHRY and CDR2 SYGVKD. CDR3 length: 14 amino acids. With 5 bases removed from V and 7 bases from J, the gap between germline ends came to 12 bases. The CDR3 nucleotides are TGTGCCATCAGTTCCGGGGCTGACAATTCACCCCTCCACTTT. This translates into CAISSGADNSPLHF.

The table lists this clone with a few counts. This chain uses TRBV11-1 with TRBJ2-2; D is ambiguous. The CDR3 spans 14 residues. CDR1 and CDR2 (germline): SGHAT, FQDESV (reference sequence). Trimming cost V 1 base and J 8 bases, with 11 bases left between them. The CDR3 nucleotides are TGTGCCAGCAGCTTAGTGTTATTATCAGGGGAGCTGTTTTTT. Encoded protein: CASSLVLLSGELFF.

The chain is built from TRBV19 and TRBJ1-4, with D hard to call. V shed 5 bases and J shed 0 bases, with 10 bases lying between them. Germline V CDR1 and CDR2: LNHDA, SQIVND (reference sequence). The CDR3 length is 15 residues. This chain's CDR3 is CASSPQHATNEKLFF. The CDR3 DNA is TGTGCCAGTAGTCCGCAACATGCAACTAATGAAAAACTGTTTTTT. The full variable domain, in which reference TRBV19 and TRBJ1-4 provide the parts outside the CDR3, is DGGITQSPKYLFRKEGQNVTLSCEQNLNHDAMYWYRQDPGQGLRLIYYSQIVNDFQKGDIAEGYSVSREKKESFPLTVTSAQKNPTAFYLCASSPQHATNEKLFFGSGTQLSVL.

The genes are TRBV7-3 and TRBJ2-7, with D uncertain. The CDR3 has 15 residues. Germline V gene sequence: CDR1 SGHTA, CDR2 FQGTGA. Trimming left V 1 base short and J 2 bases short, with 12 bases between. The CDR3 DNA is TGTGCCAGCAGCTTAAGCCAGGTCCGAACCTACGAGCAGTACTTC. It encodes CASSLSQVRTYEQYF.

The chain joins TRBV7-6 to TRBJ2-3; 11 bases map to TRBD2. V trimming: 5 bases; J trimming: 0 bases; junction bases outside the gene matches: 4. Germline V gene lookup returns CDR1 SGHVS and CDR2 FNYEAQ. The CDR3 runs to 16 residues. CDR3 coding DNA: TGTGCCAGCAGCCGGACTAGCGGGCGCAGCACAGATACGCAGTATTTT. Amino acids: CASSRTSGRSTDTQYF.

The rearrangement joins TRBV7-2 to TRBJ2-1, with 16 bases that match TRBD2. V was pared by 4 bases and J by 16 bases, with 13 bases of the junction left unmatched. The CDR3 has 16 residues. The germline gives CDR1 SGHTA, CDR2 FQGNSA. CDR3 loop: CASSYRGPGLAGGCFF. CDR3 in DNA: TGTGCCAGCAGCTATAGAGGCCCGGGACTAGCGGGGGGGTGTTTCTTC.

The sample holds a few counts of this clone. The chain links TRBV4-3 to TRBJ1-2; 7 nucleotides align to TRBD1. J gave up 4 bases and V 0 bases, and 5 bases lay outside the gene matches. Germline CDR1 LGHNA, CDR2 YSLEER. This CDR3 is 15 amino acids long. The CDR3 protein is CASSQESGGIYGYTF. For the CDR3, the DNA is TGCGCCAGCAGCCAAGAGTCAGGGGGGATCTATGGCTACACCTTC.

The V gene is TRBV4-1, the J gene TRBJ2-2; D call uncertain. The germline V and J ends were trimmed by 1 base and 5 bases, with 14 bases remaining between them. The CDR3 runs 16 residues. CDR1 and CDR2 (germline): MGHRA, YSYEKL. CDR3 nucleotide sequence: TGCGCCAGCAGCCAAGTCGATCTCGGGTTTACCGGGGAGCTGTTTTTT. As protein: CASSQVDLGFTGELFF.

This rearrangement joins TRBV19 to TRBJ1-2; 9 bases agree with TRBD1. The CDR3 extends over 14 amino acids. The V gene's germline CDR1 is LNHDA and CDR2 SQIVND (reference sequence). The junction had 6 bases not matched to a gene; V was cut back by 5 bases and J by 5 bases. CDR3 DNA: TGTGCCAGTAGTTCGGGACAGGGATTTTATGGCTACACCTTC. This gives the protein CASSSGQGFYGYTF.

The chain recombines TRBV5-5 with TRBJ1-6; D gene ambiguous. V lost 1 base to trimming and J lost 4 bases, with 9 bases between them. Germline CDR1 is SGHKS and CDR2 is YYEKEE (reference sequence). The CDR3 is 15 residues long. CDR3 DNA: TGTGCCAGCAGCTTGTCGGGTACTTATAATTCACCCCTCCACTTT. Its translation: CASSLSGTYNSPLHF.

The chain uses TRBV9 and TRBJ1-2, with TRBD1 identical over 7 bases. Per germline, CDR1 SGDLS and CDR2 YYNGEE. The trim removed 0 bases at V and 5 bases at J, leaving 10 bases unmatched. The CDR3 has 16 amino acids. CDR3 nucleotide sequence: TGTGCCAGCAGCGTAGACATGGCGGGACAGCGATATGGCTACACCTTC. Translation gives CASSVDMAGQRYGYTF.